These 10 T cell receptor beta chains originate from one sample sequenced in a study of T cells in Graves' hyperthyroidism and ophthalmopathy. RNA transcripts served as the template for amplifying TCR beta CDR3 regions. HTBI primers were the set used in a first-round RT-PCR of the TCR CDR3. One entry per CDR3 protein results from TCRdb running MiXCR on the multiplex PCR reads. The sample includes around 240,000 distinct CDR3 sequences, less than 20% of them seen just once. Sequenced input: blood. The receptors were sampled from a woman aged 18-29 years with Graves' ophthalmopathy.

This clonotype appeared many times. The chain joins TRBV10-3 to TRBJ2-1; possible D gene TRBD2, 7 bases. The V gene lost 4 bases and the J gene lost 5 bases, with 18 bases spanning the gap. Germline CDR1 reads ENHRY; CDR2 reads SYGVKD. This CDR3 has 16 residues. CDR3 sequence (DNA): TGTGCCATCAGTGCGGTTAGGGGGGGCACAGACAATGAGCAGTTCTTC. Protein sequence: CAISAVRGGTDNEQFF.

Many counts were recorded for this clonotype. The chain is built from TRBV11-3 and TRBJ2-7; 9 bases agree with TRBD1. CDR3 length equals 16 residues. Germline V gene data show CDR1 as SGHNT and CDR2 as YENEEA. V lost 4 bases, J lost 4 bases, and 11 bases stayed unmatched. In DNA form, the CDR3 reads TGTGCCAGCAGCTCCACCTCCGGGACAGGGTATTACGAGCAGTACTTC. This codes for CASSSTSGTGYYEQYF.

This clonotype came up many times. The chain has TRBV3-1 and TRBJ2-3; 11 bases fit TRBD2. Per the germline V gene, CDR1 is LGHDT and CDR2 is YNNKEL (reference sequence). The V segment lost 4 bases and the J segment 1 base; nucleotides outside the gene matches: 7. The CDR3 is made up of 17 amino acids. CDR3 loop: CASSPILAGAGTDTQYF. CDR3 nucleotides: TGTGCCAGCAGCCCGATACTAGCGGGGGCGGGCACAGATACGCAGTATTTT.

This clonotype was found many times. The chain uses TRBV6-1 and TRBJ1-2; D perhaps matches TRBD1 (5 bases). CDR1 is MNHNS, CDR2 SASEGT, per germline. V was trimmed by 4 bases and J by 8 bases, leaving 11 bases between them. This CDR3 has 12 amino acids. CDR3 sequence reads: CASSGGSSGYTF. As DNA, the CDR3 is TGTGCCAGCAGTGGGGGCTCGTCGGGCTACACCTTC.

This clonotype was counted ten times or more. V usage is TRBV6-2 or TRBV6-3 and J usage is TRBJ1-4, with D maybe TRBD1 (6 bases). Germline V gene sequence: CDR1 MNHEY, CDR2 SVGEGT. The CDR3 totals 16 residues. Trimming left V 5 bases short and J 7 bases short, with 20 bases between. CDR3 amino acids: CASSPPQGIRGEKLFF. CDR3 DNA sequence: TGTGCCAGCAGTCCTCCCCAGGGGATTCGAGGTGAAAAACTGTTTTTT.

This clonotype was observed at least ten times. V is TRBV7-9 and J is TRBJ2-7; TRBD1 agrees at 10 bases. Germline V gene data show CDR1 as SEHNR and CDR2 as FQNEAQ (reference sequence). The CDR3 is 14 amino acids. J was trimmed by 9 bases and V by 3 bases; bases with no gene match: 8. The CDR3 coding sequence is TGTGCCAGCAGCTTGGGACAGGGGTTTGGGGGGCAGTACTTC. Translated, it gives CASSLGQGFGGQYF.

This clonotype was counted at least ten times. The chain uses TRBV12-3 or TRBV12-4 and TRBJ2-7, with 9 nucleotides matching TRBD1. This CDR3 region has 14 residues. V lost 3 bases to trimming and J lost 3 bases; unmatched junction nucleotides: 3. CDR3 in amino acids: CASSLGDRVYEQYF. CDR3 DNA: TGTGCCAGCAGTTTGGGGGACAGGGTCTACGAGCAGTACTTC.

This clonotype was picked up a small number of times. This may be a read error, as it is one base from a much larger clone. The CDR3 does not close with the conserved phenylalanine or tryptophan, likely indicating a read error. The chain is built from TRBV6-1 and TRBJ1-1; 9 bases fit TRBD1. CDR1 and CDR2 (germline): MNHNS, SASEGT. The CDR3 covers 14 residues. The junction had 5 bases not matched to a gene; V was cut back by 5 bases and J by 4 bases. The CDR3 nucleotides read TGTGCCAGCAGTATGAACAGGGGGCTCACTGAAGCTTTCTCT. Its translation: CASSMNRGLTEAFS.

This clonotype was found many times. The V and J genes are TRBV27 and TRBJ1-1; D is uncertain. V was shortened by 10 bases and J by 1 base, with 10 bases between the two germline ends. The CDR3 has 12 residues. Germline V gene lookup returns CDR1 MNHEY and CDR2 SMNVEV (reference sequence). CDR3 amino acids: CATHDRNTEAFF. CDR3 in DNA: TGTGCCACACATGACCGGAACACTGAAGCTTTCTTT.

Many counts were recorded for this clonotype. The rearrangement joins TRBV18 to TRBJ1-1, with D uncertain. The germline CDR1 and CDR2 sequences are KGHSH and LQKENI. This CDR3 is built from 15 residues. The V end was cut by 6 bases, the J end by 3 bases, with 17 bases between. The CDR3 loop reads CASSSEGSLDTEAFF. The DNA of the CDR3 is TGTGCCAGCTCCTCGGAGGGTTCACTGGACACTGAAGCTTTCTTT.